This is a list of T cell receptor beta chains from one sample in a study of T cells generated in artificial thymic organoids. Using its own MiXCR run on the 5' RACE reads, TCRdb lists one record per CDR3 protein. The sample consists of about 3,300 distinct CDR3 sequences, around a third of them appearing once. The specimen sequenced was naive CD8+ T cells from blood. These receptors were obtained from a human donor who gave cord blood stem cells for thymic organoid culture, a cardiac surgery patient who gave postnatal thymus, or a blood donor (not recorded which). Each CDR3 is given with its conserved first and last residue. The D gene is left open where the match is weak. Size is stated for part of the rows, as once, few or many counts, or as a class when the clone is expanded.

V	D	J	size	CDR3	DNA
TRBV6-2/TRBV6-3	TRBD1	TRBJ2-7	medium-sized	CASTGQGAHEQYF	TGTGCCAGCACCGGACAGGGGGCTCACGAGCAGTACTTC
TRBV7-9	TRBD2	TRBJ2-7	.	CASSSSGGMWYEQHF	TGTGCCAGCAGCTCGTCCGGGGGGATGTGGTACGAGCAGCACTTC
TRBV5-4	TRBD2	TRBJ2-2	.	CAIGGNTRELFF	TGTGCAATCGGGGGGAACACCAGGGAGCTGTTTTTT
TRBV5-4	.	TRBJ2-3	.	CASSLFPAEFRTDTQYF	TGTGCCAGCAGCTTGTTTCCAGCGGAGTTTCGCACAGATACGCAGTATTTT
TRBV7-2	TRBD2	TRBJ2-7	.	CASSFHPRLAEEQCF	TGTGCCAGCAGCTTCCATCCGAGACTAGCGGAGGAGCAGTGCTTC
TRBV30	.	TRBJ2-7	few	CAALRPGELFYEQYF	TGTGCCGCACTTCGCCCAGGGGAACTTTTCTACGAGCAGTACTTC
TRBV7-2	TRBD2	TRBJ2-1	medium-sized	CASSLPGLGVNEQFF	TGTGCCAGCAGCTTGCCGGGACTAGGTGTCAATGAGCAGTTCTTC
TRBV29-1	.	TRBJ2-1	once	CSVETVQGKNEQFF	TGCAGCGTTGAGACGGTCCAGGGAAAAAATGAGCAGTTCTTC
TRBV11-2	.	TRBJ2-1	medium-sized	CASSLGWELYNEQFF	TGTGCCAGCAGTTTGGGATGGGAGCTGTACAATGAGCAGTTCTTC
TRBV27	.	TRBJ1-5	.	CASSLYGGPQHF	TGTGCCAGCAGTTTATACGGGGGGCCCCAGCATTTT
TRBV3-1	.	TRBJ2-5	.	CASSHLGGRLVGGTQETQYF	TGTGCCAGCAGCCATCTTGGGGGGCGACTAGTGGGGGGTACCCAAGAGACCCAGTACTTC
TRBV9	.	TRBJ2-7	medium-sized	CASSADGTYEQYF	TGTGCCAGCAGCGCGGACGGGACCTACGAGCAGTACTTC
TRBV9	.	TRBJ2-2	medium-sized	CASSVGVQELNTGELFF	TGTGCCAGCAGCGTAGGAGTACAGGAGCTGAACACCGGGGAGCTGTTTTTT
TRBV6-5	.	TRBJ2-7	medium-sized	CASSVGRTYEQYF	TGTGCCAGCAGTGTGGGTCGGACCTACGAGCAGTACTTC
TRBV30	TRBD2	TRBJ2-3	.	CAWSDGPTSGGGTDTQYF	TGTGCCTGGAGCGACGGACCGACTAGCGGAGGTGGCACAGATACGCAGTATTTT
TRBV24-1	TRBD1	TRBJ2-5	medium-sized	CATSDPDREETQYF	TGTGCCACCAGTGACCCCGACAGGGAAGAGACCCAGTACTTC
TRBV12-3/TRBV12-4	TRBD2	TRBJ2-1	large	CASSMTSVNEQFF	TGTGCCAGCAGTATGACTAGCGTCAATGAGCAGTTCTTC
TRBV7-9	.	TRBJ2-5	.	CASSQEVMVEYF	TGTGCCAGCAGCCAAGAGGTGATGGTGGAGTACTTC
TRBV28	.	TRBJ1-2	medium-sized	CASSFGQHYGYTF	TGTGCCAGCAGTTTTGGGCAGCACTATGGCTACACCTTC
TRBV12-3/TRBV12-4	.	TRBJ2-7	.	CASSLSGQEYEQYF	TGTGCCAGCAGTTTGTCGGGACAAGAGTACGAGCAGTACTTC
TRBV20-1	.	TRBJ1-5	.	CSASIEYSNQPQHF	TGCAGTGCTAGTATTGAGTATAGCAATCAGCCCCAGCATTTT
TRBV13	.	TRBJ1-1	few	CASSLGDSPEAFF	TGTGCCAGCAGCTTAGGGGACAGCCCTGAAGCTTTCTTT
TRBV6-5	TRBD1	TRBJ2-4	medium-sized	CASSSQGDGVKNIQYF	TGTGCCAGCAGTTCCCAGGGGGACGGTGTAAAAAACATTCAGTACTTC
TRBV12-3/TRBV12-4	TRBD1	TRBJ1-5	medium-sized	CASREGGGNQPQHF	TGTGCCAGCAGGGAAGGGGGCGGCAATCAGCCCCAGCATTTT
TRBV30	.	TRBJ1-5	few	CAWRGQSAQPQHF	TGTGCCTGGAGGGGACAATCGGCCCAGCCCCAGCATTTT
TRBV27	TRBD2	TRBJ2-1	.	CASSLVRGGYNEQFF	TGTGCCAGCAGTTTGGTCCGGGGGGGCTACAATGAGCAGTTCTTC
TRBV11-2	TRBD1	TRBJ2-7	once	CASSFGTAGYEQYF	TGTGCCAGCAGCTTCGGGACAGCAGGCTACGAGCAGTACTTC
TRBV29-1	TRBD1	TRBJ2-7	medium-sized	CSVEDRAYAQYF	TGCAGCGTTGAGGACAGGGCGTACGCGCAGTACTTC